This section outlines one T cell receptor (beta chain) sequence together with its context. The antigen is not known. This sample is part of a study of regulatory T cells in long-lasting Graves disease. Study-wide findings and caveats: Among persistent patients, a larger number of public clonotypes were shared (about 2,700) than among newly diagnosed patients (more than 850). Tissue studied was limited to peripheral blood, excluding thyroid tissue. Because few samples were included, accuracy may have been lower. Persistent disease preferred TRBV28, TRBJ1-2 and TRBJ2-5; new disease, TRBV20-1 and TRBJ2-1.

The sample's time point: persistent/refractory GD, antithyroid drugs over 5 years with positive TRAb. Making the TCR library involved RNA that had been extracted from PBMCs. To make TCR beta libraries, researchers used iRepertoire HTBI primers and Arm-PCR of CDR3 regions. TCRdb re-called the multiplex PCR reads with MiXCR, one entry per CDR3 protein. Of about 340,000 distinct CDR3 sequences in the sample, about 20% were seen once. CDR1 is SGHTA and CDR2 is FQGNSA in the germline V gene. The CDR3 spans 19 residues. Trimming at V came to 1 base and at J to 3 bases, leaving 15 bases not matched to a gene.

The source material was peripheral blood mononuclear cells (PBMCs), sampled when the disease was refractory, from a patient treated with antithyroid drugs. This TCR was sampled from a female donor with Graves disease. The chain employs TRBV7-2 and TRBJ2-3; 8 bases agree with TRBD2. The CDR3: CASSLGRRRGGLLTDTQYF. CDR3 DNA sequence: TGTGCCAGCAGCTTAGGGCGGAGACGGGGGGGCCTTTTGACAGATACGCAGTATTTT.